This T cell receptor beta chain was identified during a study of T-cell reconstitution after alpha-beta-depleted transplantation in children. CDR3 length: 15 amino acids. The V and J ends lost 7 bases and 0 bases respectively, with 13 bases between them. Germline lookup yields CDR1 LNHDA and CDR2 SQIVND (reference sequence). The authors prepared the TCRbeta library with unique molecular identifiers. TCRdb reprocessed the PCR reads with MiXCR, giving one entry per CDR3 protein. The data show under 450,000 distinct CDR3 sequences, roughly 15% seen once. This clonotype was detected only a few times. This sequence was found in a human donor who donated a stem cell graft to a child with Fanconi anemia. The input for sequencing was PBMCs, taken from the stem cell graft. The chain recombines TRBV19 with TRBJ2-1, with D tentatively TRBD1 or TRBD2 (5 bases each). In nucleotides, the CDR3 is TGTGCCAGTATGGGGTGGGGGAGCTCCTACAATGAGCAGTTCTTC. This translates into CASMGWGSSYNEQFF.